This TCR beta chain was sequenced in a study of cytomegalovirus exposure and HLA in healthy donors (dated by TCRdb to 2015 to 2018). Regarding the study in general: According to an earlier analysis of around 600 of the donors, about 179 million T cells yielded 120 million or so unique TCR beta sequences and roughly 280 Gb of sequence data. An early release that covered roughly 600 HLA-typed donors contained 300 to 350 gigabases of sequencing data and 70 million to 100 million unique TCR sequences. Of the roughly 420 genotyped donors, over 80% were placed in the genetic ancestry cluster associated with self-reported Caucasian donors. The study was designed to test whether signatures of past pathogen exposure could be identified by cataloging public T cell receptors. Using immunosequencing, the study profiled T cell repertoires from roughly 650 subjects and related those repertoires to cytomegalovirus serostatus. In addition to the first cohort of approximately 670 subjects, a separate validation cohort of 120 different subjects was used. The study combined high-throughput TCR immunosequencing, statistical association of individual TCRs with disease status, and machine learning to predict cytomegalovirus infection status. In a later analysis, previously published TCR beta repertoires from 550 to 750 donors were re-analyzed and high-resolution HLA genotyping was added so that TCR occurrence patterns could be studied. In the later analysis, no new phenotypic data were used to find candidate immune exposures; instead, reliance was placed on TCR beta sequences and their occurrence across donors. To decide whether each TCR beta V gene segment behaved as functional or pseudogenic, an earlier analysis of over 500 of the donors relied on high-throughput TCR beta sequencing. Alongside the repertoire data, information on donor age, sex, ethnicity and CMV serostatus was compiled. In a later genetic analysis, genome-wide SNP genotypes for about 65% of the roughly 670 donors were used, and that subset was treated as a discovery cohort. All discovery cohort repertoires had been generated on a single sequencing platform. Both class I and class II loci were covered by HLA typing, at four-digit resolution. The number of typed donors differed by locus: roughly 629-630 for A, B, C, DRB1 and DQB1; approximately 520 for DQA1; 606 for DPA1; and approximately 450 for DPB1. Roughly five DR-DQ haplotypes were handled as single units for association and clustering, since linkage in the cohort was strong. Among 398 genotyped donors of the cohort, an average of approximately 230,000 unique TCR beta nucleotide sequences were sequenced per donor, around 20% of them non-productive. Results and caveats for the whole study, not just this receptor: The classifier was reported to diagnose cytomegalovirus status with high specificity and sensitivity in both the original and validation cohorts. In vitro tests confirmed that a few of the cytomegalovirus-associated TCR beta chains recognize cytomegalovirus antigens. Broadly in line with IMGT annotations, most TCR beta V segments showed up in productive rearrangements about 87% or about 30% of the time in an earlier analysis of several hundred of the donors. The earlier analysis of 587 of the donors excluded roughly 17 rarely observed V segments, including chromosome 9 orphons, because counts were too low. A cluster of highly shared sequence variants was judged likely to be a technical artifact of the sequencing pipeline. V-gene and J-gene trimming of TCR beta chains was associated with a missense DCLRE1C variant in a later genetic analysis, and the association was replicated in an independent cohort. In a later genetic analysis, fewer N-insertions in productive TCRs were reported among donors in an Asian-associated ancestry cluster than the roughly 640-donor mean. In this cohort, only TCR beta chains were sequenced, and detectable features were limited by the absence of alpha or paired-chain data. A further reported finding was that TCR beta sequences accurately predicted the HLA-A and HLA-B alleles for most subjects in the first cohort. CMV serostatus was the only immune exposure information available for the cohort. It was suggested by the authors that the approach could potentially be generalized to other disease states and immunological phenotypes. Linkage disequilibrium might explain the correlated functional status among segregating V segments, but an unknown experimental factor could not be excluded. Because some donors lacked HLA typing at each locus, the association tests relied only on the typed subset. In a later analysis, HLA-associated TCR beta chains showed more clonal expansion and lower generation probabilities than non-associated chains that were equally common. Across donors, most TCR sequences were observed very rarely, whereas some public TCRs were present in many individuals. A later analysis reported that several top co-occurrence clusters appeared linked to parvovirus B19, influenza, CMV and Epstein-Barr virus. A later analysis found that most CMV-associated TCR beta chains appeared HLA-restricted, with HLA associations seemingly driven largely by CMV exposure. Strong co-occurrence of HLA alleles, especially DR and DQ, made assigning TCR associations to individual alleles difficult. Some IMGT-functional V segments, including TRBV6-2 and TRBV6-3, could not be told apart with the 87-base-pair reads, so those segments were excluded. A later analysis found that TCR association rates varied across HLA loci, with DRB1 alleles showing the most associated TCRs and HLA-C alleles the fewest. The study gave a list of about 170 TCR beta chains associated with cytomegalovirus. Specific HLA alleles were associated with over 15,000 TCR beta sequences at a false discovery rate of 0.05 in a later analysis. Roughly uniform sequencing depth across donors was assumed in presence/absence analyses, although this assumption may not hold.

The junction shows trimming of 7 bases on V and 2 bases on J, plus 3 bases between the germline ends. The CDR3 goes from the cysteine to the phenylalanine over 12 residues. Only CDR3 DNA remains: 36 bases, in frame from the first base. CDR1 and CDR2 were assigned from the germline V gene (reference sequence) as MNHEY and SMNVEV. The cohort consisted of 600 to 700 healthy bone marrow donors. At the time of sampling, every cohort member was nominally healthy, though immune exposures that went unrecorded were likely present. The donor was CMV seronegative and belonged to the group of more than 300 seronegative cohort members. A peripheral blood sample was provided by each donor, and peripheral blood mononuclear cells were used for TCR beta sequencing. Genomic DNA was extracted from the blood cell samples with the Qiagen DNeasy Blood Extraction Kit. Comment on this clone: Its antigen is still unknown.

The receptor library was made with the immunoSEQ multiplex PCR assay. For the multiplex PCR, a mixture combining 60 forward primers for TCR Vbeta segments and 13 reverse primers for TCR Jbeta segments was used. A multiplex PCR assay on genomic DNA amplified the CDR3 region of rearranged TCR beta genes. Amplified TCR beta libraries were sequenced as 87-base-pair reads on the Illumina HiSeq System. In the paper's pipeline: A later analysis tallied approximately 87 million unique TCR beta chains across the 660 or so repertoires, and around 10 million of those chains were shared by two or more donors. A nearest-neighbor algorithm error-corrected the raw reads and collapsed the reads into unique sequences, merging closely related sequences to remove PCR and sequencing errors. Alignment of CDR3 sequences to IMGT reference sequences was used to assign V, D and J gene segments. For a sequence to be retained, a match of at least six nucleotides was required to both a V gene segment and a J gene segment. A rearrangement was called productive if the CDR3 had no stop codons and remained in frame with V and J, and every other rearrangement was called non-productive. Following IMGT convention, CDR3 was defined as the stretch from the second conserved V-encoded cysteine up to the conserved J-encoded phenylalanine. The earlier analysis of some 580 of the donors excluded any sequence lacking an unambiguous match to a single V gene segment. An earlier analysis of several hundred of the donors called V segments functional above 56.7% productive rearrangements and segregating when the between-donor standard deviation exceeded 5%. A statistical classification framework was built for diagnosing cytomegalovirus status from the catalog of TCR beta chain sequences. In a later analysis, V and J genes were assigned by comparing TCR nucleotide sequences against IMGT/GENE-DB human TR gene sequences. The TCRdist pipeline was used in a later analysis to assign CDR3 sequences and most-parsimonious VDJ recombination scenarios. A later analysis defined each TCR beta chain by its CDR3 amino acid sequence plus V-gene family, and excluded reads lacking a unique V-gene family. A later analysis removed several hundred highly shared, low-generation-probability nucleotide sequences to deal with suspected cross-contamination and a sequencing artifact. A later analysis calculated a clonal expansion index for each public chain from normalized within-repertoire ranks of inferred template counts. A later analysis computed generation probabilities with a VDJ recombination model fitted to out-of-frame rearrangements, and checked the results against IGoR. A later analysis scored TCR-TCR, TCR-HLA and TCR-CMV co-occurrence with hypergeometric tests, applying a repertoire-size bias correction to TCR pairs. False discovery rates were estimated in a later analysis by permuting HLA or CMV assignments 20 times. In a later analysis, co-occurring TCRs were grouped using DBSCAN, with TCRdist sequence similarity added in when clustering inside HLA-allele-positive subsets. Repertoires with fewer than 30,000 or more than 120,000 public chains were left out of co-occurrence clustering, as were four to six repertoires with anomalous nucleotide sharing. What TCRdb holds here is the immuneACCESS table cut down to in-frame rearrangements. Part of the clones is not present; checked against another copy, under half of the missing clones reflect an unresolved V gene, and the others are unexplained. V and J calls and clone size come straight from that table; D and trimming were deduced from the DNA. This sample's table lists approximately 140,000 clones. The ten top clones hold 1.5% to 2% of the sample.

The sequencing sample was made of PBMCs. This TCR was recovered from a woman aged 45-65 years in good health and CMV-seronegative. The rearrangement combines TRBV27 with TRBJ2-6; too little of a D gene remains to name it. The CDR3 reads CASTAGANVLTF. The DNA reads as follows: TGTGCCAGCACGGCTGGGGCCAACGTCCTGACTTTC.